What follows are 25 T cell receptor beta chains derived from one specimen sequenced in a study of CD8+CD57+ T cells in acquired aplastic anemia listed by TCRdb under 2018. Expansion of CD8+CD57+ cells had been shown by flow cytometry in the patients chosen for sequencing. The sample was run on an Illumina HiSeq 2000. Profiling of TCR beta VDJ combinations and CDR3 sequences used genomic DNA as the template. TCRdb reworked the public reads: Q25 trimming with fastp, MiXCR clone assembly, productive beta chains retained. All rows with the same CDR3 protein become a single entry with the most common DNA and genes. This sample lists roughly 170,000 distinct CDR3 sequences; about 44% were detected once. 10% to 15% of the sample is in the top ten clones. Sequencing was done on a sample of sorted CD4+, CD8+, or CD8+CD57+ T cells (not recorded which) from PBMCs. The receptors originated from a human donor with aplastic anemia.

The chain combines TRBV19 with TRBJ1-1; D is uncertain. The V and J ends lost 2 bases and 6 bases respectively, with 13 bases between them. The CDR3 sequence is 14 residues long. Germline CDR1 and CDR2: LNHDA and SQIVND (reference sequence). CDR3 loop: CASSILEGLPEAFF. CDR3 in DNA: TGTGCCAGTAGTATACTTGAGGGCCTGCCTGAAGCTTTCTTT.

This chain links TRBV7-9 with TRBJ1-5, with a tentative D call TRBD1 (5 bases). Germline values: CDR1 SEHNR, CDR2 FQNEAQ (reference sequence). There are 13 residues in the CDR3. Trimming took off 5 bases at V and 4 bases at J, with 9 bases between the two ends. The CDR3 coding sequence is TGTGCCAGCAGCGGGACCCCGAATCAGCCCCAGCATTTT. It specifies CASSGTPNQPQHF.

This clonotype was detected ten times or more. This chain joins TRBV5-1 and TRBJ2-3, with unresolved D. Germline V gene data show CDR1 as SGHRS and CDR2 as YFSETQ. CDR3 length: 11 residues. V was pared by 5 bases and J by 4 bases, with 5 bases between. The CDR3 here is CASRLSDTQYF. CDR3 DNA sequence: TGCGCCAGCAGACTTTCAGATACGCAGTATTTT.

The genes are TRBV29-1 and TRBJ1-4, with a tentative D call TRBD1 (5 bases). CDR3 size: 11 residues. The V end was cut by 6 bases, the J end by 8 bases, with 10 bases between. Per germline, CDR1 SQVTM and CDR2 ANQGSEA. The CDR3 reads CSVDIGEKLFF. In nucleotides, the CDR3 is TGCAGCGTGGACATAGGAGAAAAACTGTTTTTT.

This clonotype was detected many times. The rearrangement joins TRBV27 to TRBJ1-5; 9 nucleotides match TRBD1. Germline lookup yields CDR1 MNHEY and CDR2 SMNVEV (reference sequence). After removal of 6 bases from V and 1 base from J, the junction contained 1 base not matched to a gene. The CDR3 consists of 14 residues. The chain's CDR3 is CASRGTGSNQPQHF. CDR3 DNA: TGTGCCAGCAGGGGGACAGGGAGCAATCAGCCCCAGCATTTT.

Concerning this clonotype: A read error is possible here, since a much larger clone lies one base away. Because the CDR3 is missing its conserved closing phenylalanine or tryptophan, this is likely a read error. The chain links TRBV25-1 to TRBJ2-7, with a weak D call TRBD2 (5 bases). The V end was cut by 6 bases, the J end by 5 bases, with 20 bases between. CDR1 is MGHDK and CDR2 is SYGVNS in the germline V gene. The CDR3 loop spans 15 amino acids. The CDR3 sequence is CASSPRGLASHEQYL. The CDR3 bases are TGTGCCAGCAGCCCCAGAGGGCTAGCTAGCCACGAGCAGTACCTC.

V usage is TRBV7-6 and J usage is TRBJ2-3; a weak D match, TRBD2 (7 bases). Trimming left V 7 bases short and J 2 bases short, with 19 bases between. Germline V gene sequence: CDR1 SGHVS, CDR2 FNYEAQ. CDR3 length: 16 residues. The CDR3 reads CASNRGVGGPTDTQYF. The CDR3 nucleotides read TGTGCCAGCAACCGGGGGGTCGGGGGCCCCACAGATACGCAGTATTTT.

To note about this clonotype: With a much larger clone just one base away, this may be a read error. The chain joins TRBV7-7 to TRBJ1-3; TRBD1 aligns across 9 bases. Looked up from germline, CDR1 is SSHAT and CDR2 is FNYEAQ (reference sequence). The CDR3 is 16 amino acids. The chain's CDR3 is CSSSDPGQGSGNTIYF. The CDR3 region has the DNA TGTTCCAGCAGCGACCCGGGACAGGGCTCCGGAAACACCATATATTTT.

The rearrangement joins TRBV13 to TRBJ1-2, with 9 bases lining up with TRBD1. After removal of 6 bases from V and 3 bases from J, the junction contained 5 bases not matched to a gene. From germline, CDR1 is PRHDT and CDR2 FYEKMQ (reference sequence). This CDR3 contains 14 residues. Here the CDR3 DNA reads TGTGCCAGCAGGTCCCGGGACAGGGACTATGGCTACACCTTC. This sequence encodes CASRSRDRDYGYTF. The variable domain in full, with the rest retrieved from reference TRBV13 and TRBJ1-2, is AAGVIQSPRHLIKEKRETATLKCYPIPRHDTVYWYQQGPGQDPQFLISFYEKMQSDKGSIPDRFSAQQFSDYHSELNMSSLELGDSALYFCASRSRDRDYGYTFGSGTRLTVV.

The chain employs TRBV12-3 or TRBV12-4 and TRBJ1-2, with D perhaps TRBD1 (5 bases). CDR3 length: 16 amino acids. Trimming shortened V by 2 bases and J by 4 bases, and 17 bases separated the two germline ends. CDR3 sequence (DNA): TGTGCCAGCAGTTTAAGCGGGGCGCGTTATAGCTATGGCTACACCTTC. Translating it yields CASSLSGARYSYGYTF.

This clonotype occurred many times. The V call is TRBV24-1, the J call TRBJ2-7, with D possibly TRBD1 on 6 matching bases. CDR3 length: 16 residues. CDR1 is KGHDR, CDR2 SFDVKD, per germline. V lost 2 bases, J lost 2 bases, and 15 bases lay in between. The CDR3 protein is CATSDSQGRGAYEQYF. In nucleotides, the CDR3 is TGTGCCACCAGTGATTCGCAGGGGAGAGGGGCCTACGAGCAGTACTTC.

This clonotype was found a few times. The chain joins TRBV3-1 to TRBJ1-5, with a tentative D call TRBD1 (5 bases). CDR1 is LGHDT and CDR2 is YNNKEL in the germline V gene (reference sequence). V gave up 2 bases and J gave up 9 bases, with 14 bases separating them. The CDR3 has 14 residues. CDR3 nucleotide sequence: TGTGCCAGCAGCCAAATGTTGGGGCTACGGCCCCAGCATTTT. Amino acids: CASSQMLGLRPQHF.

About this clonotype itself: Given a much more abundant clone one base away, this may be a read error. CDR3 sequence: CASSVGTGETGEPFF. In nucleotides, the CDR3 is TGCGCCAGCAGCGTCGGGACAGGAGAAACCGGGGAGCCGTTTTTT. The chain combines TRBV5-1 with TRBJ2-2; 8 bases fit TRBD1. This CDR3 comprises 15 residues. CDR1 SGHRS and CDR2 YFSETQ come from the germline V gene.

The sample holds many counts of this clonotype. The chain uses TRBV6-1 and TRBJ1-5; D call uncertain. Germline V lookup: CDR1 MNHNS, CDR2 SASEGT. V lost 8 bases, J lost 6 bases, and 14 bases lay in between. The CDR3 length is 13 residues. In DNA form, the CDR3 reads TGTGCCAGCGTGGAAAGCTGGTCTCAGCCCCAGCATTTT. The encoded protein is CASVESWSQPQHF.

This clonotype was recorded at least ten times. The chain has TRBV20-1 and TRBJ2-5, with TRBD2 matching over 10 bases. V lost 1 base to trimming and J lost 4 bases; unmatched junction nucleotides: 3. Germline V gene lookup returns CDR1 DFQATT and CDR2 SNEGSKA (reference sequence). The CDR3 extends over 14 amino acids. The CDR3 is CSARVASGGETQYF. The DNA for the CDR3 is TGCAGTGCTAGAGTAGCTAGCGGGGGAGAGACCCAGTACTTC.

This clonotype was detected only once. This sequence joins TRBV11-1 and TRBJ1-1; 12 bases are shared with TRBD1. From germline, CDR1 is SGHAT and CDR2 FQDESV (reference sequence). The CDR3 runs to 17 residues. Trimming at V came to 5 bases and at J to 1 base, leaving 8 bases not matched to a gene. CDR3 nucleotide sequence: TGTGCCAGCAGCGTAGTGGGACAGGGGGCGTCGAACACTGAAGCTTTCTTT. It codes for CASSVVGQGASNTEAFF.

Remarks on this clonotype: Possible read error: a much larger clone is one base away. The rearrangement uses TRBV6-1 and TRBJ2-1, with D uncertain. V was pared by 4 bases and J by 8 bases, with 6 bases between. The CDR3 has 11 residues. Germline V gene sequence: CDR1 MNHNS, CDR2 SASEGT. CDR3 DNA: TGTGCCAGCAGTGCCCACGATGAGCAGTTCTTC. Amino acids: CASSAHDEQFF.

CDR3 region: CASSRLYNEQFF. The CDR3 DNA reads as TGTGCCAGCAGCCGCCTATACAATGAGCAGTTCTTC. The V call is TRBV7-9, the J call TRBJ2-1; D gene unclear. Trimming pared 5 bases from V and 4 bases from J, leaving 6 bases between. The germline gives CDR1 SEHNR, CDR2 FQNEAQ (reference sequence). The CDR3 has 12 amino acids. The entire variable domain, with the rest obtained from reference TRBV7-9 and TRBJ2-1, is as follows: DTGVSQNPRHKITKRGQNVTFRCDPISEHNRLYWYRQTLGQGPEFLTYFQNEAQLEKSRLLSDRFSAERPKGSFSTLEIQRTEQGDSAMYLCASSRLYNEQFFGPGTRLTVL.

In its sample, this clonotype was seen many times. The chain employs TRBV20-1 and TRBJ2-5; D gene ambiguous. From germline, CDR1 is DFQATT and CDR2 SNEGSKA (reference sequence). Between the trimmed V and J ends, which lost 3 bases and 2 bases, there was a span of 13 bases. The CDR3 consists of 14 residues. CDR3 amino acids: CSASPTSKQETQYF. The CDR3 DNA reads as TGCAGTGCTAGCCCCACCTCAAAGCAAGAGACCCAGTACTTC.

The chain is built from TRBV20-1 and TRBJ1-6; the match to TRBD1 covers 8 bases. Germline V gene sequence: CDR1 DFQATT, CDR2 SNEGSKA (reference sequence). The CDR3 length is 15 residues. With 1 base clipped from V and 6 bases from J, the junction kept 5 bases outside the gene matches. The CDR3 sequence: CSARVPGQVNSPLHF. The CDR3 DNA is TGCAGTGCTAGAGTCCCGGGACAGGTTAATTCACCCCTCCACTTT.

The chain carries TRBV20-1 and TRBJ2-5; D remains unclear. Germline V gives CDR1 DFQATT, CDR2 SNEGSKA (reference sequence). The CDR3 is 10 amino acids. Trimming took off 6 bases at V and 5 bases at J, with 7 bases between the two ends. The CDR3 nucleotides read TGCAGTGCCCATTACGAGACCCAGTACTTC. This gives the protein CSAHYETQYF.

This clonotype was detected a few times. The chain recombines TRBV14 with TRBJ1-1, with no clear D. Trimming removed 1 base at V and 12 bases at J, with 0 bases between. Germline lookup yields CDR1 SGHDN and CDR2 FVKESK. This CDR3 has 8 residues. In nucleotides, the CDR3 is TGTGCCAGCAGCCAAGCTTTCTTT. As protein: CASSQAFF.

The rearrangement links TRBV7-8 to TRBJ2-5, with TRBD2 matching 9 bases. This CDR3 is built from 16 residues. In germline, CDR1 is SGHVS, CDR2 FQNEAQ. The V segment lost 1 base and the J segment 5 bases; nucleotides outside the gene matches: 8. CDR3 in amino acids: CASSLDSRGGLETQYF. Here the CDR3 DNA reads TGTGCCAGCAGCTTAGATTCGCGGGGGGGCCTTGAGACCCAGTACTTC.

This clonotype was observed once. The V call is TRBV29-1, the J call TRBJ2-2, with TRBD1 matching over 12 bases. V lost 4 bases and J lost 4; bases outside the gene matches: 4. Germline CDR1 is SQVTM and CDR2 is ANQGSEA. The CDR3 is 15 residues long. The CDR3 nucleotides are TGCAGCGTTGGGGCGGGACAGGGGGCCACCGGGGAGCTGTTTTTT. Translating it yields CSVGAGQGATGELFF.

V usage is TRBV7-2 and J usage is TRBJ2-5; no clear D. Germline lookup yields CDR1 SGHTA and CDR2 FQGNSA. CDR3 size: 12 residues. Trimming shortened V by 5 bases and J by 0 bases, and 4 bases separated the two germline ends. The CDR3 nucleotides are TGTGCCAGCAGCCTGTACCAAGAGACCCAGTACTTC. It yields the protein CASSLYQETQYF.